This T cell receptor (beta chain) was documented in a study of T cell responses to AZD1222 COVID-19 vaccine. Study outcomes and limitations: Regions 160-218 and 743-854 dominated among vaccine-associated CD4 TCRs spanning spike. Repertoire sampling happened only post peak T cell response.

This CDR3 comprises 10 residues. This table comes from immunoSEQ multiplex PCR, and its TCRdb copy is limited to in-frame clones, with some not included. This table has about 110,000 clones, roughly 84% appearing once. Regarding this clone: Antigen unknown.

The sequence was collected from an adult in good health. The rearrangement uses TRBV21-1 and TRBJ2-7; the DNA was not compared with TRBD1, the D call given in the table. TRBV21-1 corresponds to a pseudogene. Sample: peripheral blood, taken on day 0 of AZD1222 vaccination. The DNA for the CDR3 is TGTGCCGAATACGCCAGCGAGCAGTACGTC. Encoded protein: CAEYASEQYV.